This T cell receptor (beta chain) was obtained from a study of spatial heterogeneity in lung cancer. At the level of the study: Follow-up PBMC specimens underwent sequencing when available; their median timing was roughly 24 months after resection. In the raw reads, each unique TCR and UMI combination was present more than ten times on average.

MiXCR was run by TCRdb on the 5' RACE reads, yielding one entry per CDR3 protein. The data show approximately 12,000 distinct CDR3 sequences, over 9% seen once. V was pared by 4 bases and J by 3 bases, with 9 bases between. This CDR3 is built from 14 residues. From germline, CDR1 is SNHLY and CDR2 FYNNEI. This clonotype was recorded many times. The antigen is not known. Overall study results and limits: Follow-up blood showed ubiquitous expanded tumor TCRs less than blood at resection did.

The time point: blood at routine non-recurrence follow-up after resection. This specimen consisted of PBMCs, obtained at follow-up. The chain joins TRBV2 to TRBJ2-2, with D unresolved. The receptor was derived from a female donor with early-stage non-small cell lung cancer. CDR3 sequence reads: CASSVSPYTGELFF. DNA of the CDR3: TGTGCCAGCAGTGTTAGCCCATACACCGGGGAGCTGTTTTTT.